Included here is one T cell receptor (beta chain) sequence, with context. Its antigen remains unknown. The V end lost 2 bases, the J end lost 4 bases, and 8 bases lay between the germline ends. The CDR3 runs 13 residues. Looked up from germline, CDR1 is MNHEY and CDR2 is SMNVEV (reference sequence). The data were obtained in a study of post-analysis software for immune sequencing data. Unique molecular identifiers were present in the TCR beta cDNA libraries. Using its own MiXCR run on the PCR reads, TCRdb lists one record per CDR3 protein. The sample holds about 560,000 distinct CDR3 sequences, roughly 47% seen once. The study's findings and limits: Higher frequency in patients than in controls was seen for about five TRBV segments, with TRBV5-6, TRBV5-1 and TRBV20-1 among them.

The origin of this receptor is a girl between 5 and 17 years old with multiple sclerosis. The chain uses TRBV27 and TRBJ2-5, with a weak D call TRBD2 (5 bases). The sequenced sample was blood. The CDR3 protein is CASSLVLGETQYF. For the CDR3, the DNA is TGTGCCAGCAGTTTAGTACTAGGAGAGACCCAGTACTTC.